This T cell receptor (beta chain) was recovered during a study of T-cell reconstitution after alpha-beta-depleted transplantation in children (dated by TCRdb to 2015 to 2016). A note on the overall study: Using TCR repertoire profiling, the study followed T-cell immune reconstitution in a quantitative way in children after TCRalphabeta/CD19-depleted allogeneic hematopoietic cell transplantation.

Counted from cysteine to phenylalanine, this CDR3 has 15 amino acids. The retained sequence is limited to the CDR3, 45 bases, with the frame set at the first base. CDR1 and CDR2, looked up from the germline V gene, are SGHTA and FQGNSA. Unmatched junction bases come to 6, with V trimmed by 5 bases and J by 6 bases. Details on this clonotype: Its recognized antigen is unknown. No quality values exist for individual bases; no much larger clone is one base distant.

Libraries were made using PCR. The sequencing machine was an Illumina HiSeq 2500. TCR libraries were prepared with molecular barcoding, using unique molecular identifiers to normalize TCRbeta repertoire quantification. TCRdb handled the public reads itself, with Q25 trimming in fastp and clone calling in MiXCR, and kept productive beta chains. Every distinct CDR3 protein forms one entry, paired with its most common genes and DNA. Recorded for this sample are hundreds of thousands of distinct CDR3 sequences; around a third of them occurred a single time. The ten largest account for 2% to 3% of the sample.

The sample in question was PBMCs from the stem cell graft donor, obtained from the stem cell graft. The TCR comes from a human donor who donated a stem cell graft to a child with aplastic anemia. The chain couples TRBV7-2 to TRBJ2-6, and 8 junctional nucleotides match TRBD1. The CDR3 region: CASSAQGAPANVLTF. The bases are TGTGCCAGCAGCGCCCAGGGGGCGCCGGCCAACGTCCTGACTTTC.